This record covers a single TCR beta chain. These data belong to a study of control samples from healthy donors and cancer patients. Sequencing used immunoSEQ multiplex PCR; TCRdb keeps in-frame clones, though not all of them. The profile shows 100,000 to 120,000 clones, roughly 90% of them singletons. The CDR3 is 16 amino acids. V was clipped by 0 bases and J by 4 bases, with 15 bases between them. Germline V gene sequence: CDR1 KGHSH, CDR2 LQKENI. This sequence originates from a woman aged 60-70 years with lung cancer. The sequencing sample was made of PBMCs. This chain connects TRBV18 to TRBJ1-2; D gene unclear. The CDR3 DNA sequence: TGTGCCAGCTCACCACCGGGCGTCGACCGATCCTATGGCTACACCTTC. Protein sequence: CASSPPGVDRSYGYTF.